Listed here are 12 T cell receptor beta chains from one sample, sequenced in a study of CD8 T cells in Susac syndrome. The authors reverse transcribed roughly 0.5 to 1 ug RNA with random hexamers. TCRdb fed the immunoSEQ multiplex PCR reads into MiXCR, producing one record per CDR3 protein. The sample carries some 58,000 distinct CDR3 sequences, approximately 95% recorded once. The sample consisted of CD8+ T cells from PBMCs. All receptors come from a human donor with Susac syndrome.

This CDR3 reads CSVEDGDSTGANVLTF. In DNA, the CDR3 is TGCAGCGTTGAGGACGGGGACAGTACTGGGGCCAACGTCCTGACTTTC. The gene calls are TRBV29-1 and TRBJ2-6, with 7 bases identical to TRBD1. The V and J ends lost 3 bases and 2 bases, in that order; junction bases with no gene match: 7. CDR1 and CDR2 (germline): SQVTM, ANQGSEA. The CDR3 contains 16 residues.

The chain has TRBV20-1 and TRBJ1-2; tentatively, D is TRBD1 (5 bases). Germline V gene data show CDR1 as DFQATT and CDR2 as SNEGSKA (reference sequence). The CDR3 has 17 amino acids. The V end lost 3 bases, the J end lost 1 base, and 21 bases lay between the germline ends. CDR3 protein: CSASLDPGTQNNYGYTF. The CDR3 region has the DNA TGCAGTGCTAGTCTCGACCCCGGGACGCAAAATAACTATGGCTACACCTTC.

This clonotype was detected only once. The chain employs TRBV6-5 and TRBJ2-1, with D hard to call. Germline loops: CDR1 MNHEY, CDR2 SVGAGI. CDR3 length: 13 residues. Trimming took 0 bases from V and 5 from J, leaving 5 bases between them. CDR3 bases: TGTGCCAGCAGTTACTCACCGAACAATGAGCAGTTCTTC. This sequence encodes CASSYSPNNEQFF.

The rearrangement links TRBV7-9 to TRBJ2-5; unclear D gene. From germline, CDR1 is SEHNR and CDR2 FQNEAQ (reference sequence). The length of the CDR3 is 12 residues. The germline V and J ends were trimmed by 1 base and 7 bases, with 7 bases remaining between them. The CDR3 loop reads CASSLEARTQYF. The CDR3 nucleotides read TGTGCCAGCAGCTTAGAGGCTAGGACCCAGTACTTC.

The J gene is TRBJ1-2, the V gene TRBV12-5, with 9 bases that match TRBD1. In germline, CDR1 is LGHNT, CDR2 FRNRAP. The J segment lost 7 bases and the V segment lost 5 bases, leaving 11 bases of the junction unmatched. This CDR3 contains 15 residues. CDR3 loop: CASGPKPQGASGYTF. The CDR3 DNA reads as TGTGCTAGTGGTCCCAAACCACAGGGGGCCAGTGGCTACACCTTC.

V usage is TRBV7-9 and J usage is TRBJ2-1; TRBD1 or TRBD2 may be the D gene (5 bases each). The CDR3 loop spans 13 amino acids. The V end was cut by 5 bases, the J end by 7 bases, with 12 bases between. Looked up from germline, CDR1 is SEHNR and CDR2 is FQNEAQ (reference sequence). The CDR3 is CASSMGPKNEQFF. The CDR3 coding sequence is TGTGCCAGCAGCATGGGACCGAAAAATGAGCAGTTCTTC.

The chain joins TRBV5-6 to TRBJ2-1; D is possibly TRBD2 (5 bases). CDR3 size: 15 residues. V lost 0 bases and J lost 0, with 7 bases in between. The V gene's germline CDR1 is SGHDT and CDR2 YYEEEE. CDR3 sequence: CASSLGGSSYNEQFF. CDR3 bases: TGTGCCAGCAGCTTGGGTGGGAGCTCCTACAATGAGCAGTTCTTC.

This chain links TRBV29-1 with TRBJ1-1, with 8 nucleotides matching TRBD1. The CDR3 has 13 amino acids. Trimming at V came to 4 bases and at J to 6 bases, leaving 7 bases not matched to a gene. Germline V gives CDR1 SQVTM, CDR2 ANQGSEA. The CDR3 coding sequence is TGCAGCGTTGGGACAGGGCGGACGGCTGAAGCTTTCTTT. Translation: CSVGTGRTAEAFF.

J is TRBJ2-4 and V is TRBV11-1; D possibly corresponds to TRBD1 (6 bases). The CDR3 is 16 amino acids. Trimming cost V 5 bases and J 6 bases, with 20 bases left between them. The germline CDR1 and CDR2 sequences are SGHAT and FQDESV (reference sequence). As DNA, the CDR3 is TGTGCCAGCAGCCCGATTCAGGGGACCTTGGGAAACATTCAGTACTTC. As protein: CASSPIQGTLGNIQYF.

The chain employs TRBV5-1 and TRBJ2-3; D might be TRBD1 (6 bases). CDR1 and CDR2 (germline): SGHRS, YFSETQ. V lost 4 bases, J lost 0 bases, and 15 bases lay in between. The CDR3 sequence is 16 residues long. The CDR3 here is CASSTLTGFSTDTQYF. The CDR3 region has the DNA TGCGCCAGCAGCACGTTGACAGGATTTAGCACAGATACGCAGTATTTT. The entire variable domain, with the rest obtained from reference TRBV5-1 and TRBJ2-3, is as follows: KAGVTQTPRYLIKTRGQQVTLSCSPISGHRSVSWYQQTPGQGLQFLFEYFSETQRNKGNFPGRFSGRQFSNSRSEMNVSTLELGDSALYLCASSTLTGFSTDTQYFGPGTRLTVL.

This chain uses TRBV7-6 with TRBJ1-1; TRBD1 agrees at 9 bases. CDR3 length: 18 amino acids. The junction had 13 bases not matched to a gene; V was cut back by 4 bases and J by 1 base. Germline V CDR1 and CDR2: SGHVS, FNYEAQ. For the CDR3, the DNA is TGTGCCAGCAGCTCCCTGACCCGGGACAGGGTAAGGAACACTGAAGCTTTCTTT. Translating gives CASSSLTRDRVRNTEAFF.

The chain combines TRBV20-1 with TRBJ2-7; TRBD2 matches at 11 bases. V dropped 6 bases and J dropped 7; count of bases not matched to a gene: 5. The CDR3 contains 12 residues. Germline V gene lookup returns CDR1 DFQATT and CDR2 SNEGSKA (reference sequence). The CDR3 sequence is CSATSGGYEQYF. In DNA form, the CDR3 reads TGCAGTGCCACTAGCGGGGGATATGAGCAGTACTTC.